This T cell receptor beta chain was retrieved from a study of T-cell memory formation after mild COVID-19. Study-wide findings and caveats: The second-wave clones peaking on day 37 were not confirmed as SARS-CoV-2-specific.

Germline CDR1 and CDR2: DFQATT and SNEGSKA (reference sequence). The CDR3 contains 14 residues. With 3 bases clipped from V and 7 bases from J, the junction kept 8 bases outside the gene matches. About this clonotype: Its antigen is unknown.

Using its own MiXCR run on the 5' RACE reads, TCRdb lists one record per CDR3 protein. Found here are hundreds of thousands of distinct CDR3 sequences, roughly 20% of them singletons; the top ten hold around 7.7%. The rearrangement joins TRBV20-1 to TRBJ2-7; 11 nucleotides match TRBD2. Sequenced input: PBMCs or a T cell subset sorted from them (not recorded which). The receptor was derived from an adult woman who had mild COVID-19 (a few samples of this study predate the infection). Cell type and time point are not known. As DNA, the CDR3 is TGCAGTGCTAGTTCCCTAGCGGGAGGACGGGAGCAGTACTTC. The encoded protein is CSASSLAGGREQYF.